The 18 T cell receptor beta chains below come from one sample, sequenced in a study of human CD8 memory T cell subsets. A UMI-labeled 5' RACE approach was the method that produced the TCR beta libraries. TCRdb reprocessed the 5' RACE reads; each CDR3 protein has one entry and no DNA is given. The sample features approximately 9,300 distinct CDR3 sequences, with around a fifth in its top ten. Sequencing was performed on CD8+ T cells from PBMCs. The receptors originated from a human donor in good health.

The chain uses TRBV7-2 and TRBJ2-5; TCRdb indicates TRBD2, and absent DNA this call remains unverified. Germline CDR1 SGHTA, CDR2 FQGNSA. The CDR3 is 15 residues long. The CDR3 is CASSPRWREQETQYF.

The V call is TRBV29-1, the J call TRBJ2-1; the D call from TCRdb, TRBD2, cannot be confirmed without DNA. Germline V gene lookup returns CDR1 SQVTM and CDR2 ANQGSEA. The CDR3 covers 12 residues. Here the CDR3 reads CSVESGIYEQFF.

The chain joins TRBV15 to TRBJ2-2; TCRdb lists TRBD2, though no DNA is available to test this call. There are 16 residues in the CDR3. From germline, CDR1 is LNHNV and CDR2 YYDKDF (reference sequence). This CDR3 is CATSETSGVNTGELFF.

The chain joins TRBV9 to TRBJ2-7; TCRdb lists TRBD2, though no DNA is available to test this call. CDR3 length equals 13 residues. Looked up from germline, CDR1 is SGDLS and CDR2 is YYNGEE. The CDR3 loop reads CASNPSAGREQYF.

The CDR3 sequence is CASSLSVGGLAGEEQYF. V is TRBV7-9 and J is TRBJ2-7; the D gene TCRdb calls, TRBD2, cannot be checked with no DNA. Per germline, CDR1 SEHNR and CDR2 FQNEAQ (reference sequence). There are 17 residues in the CDR3.

This clonotype is called medium-sized based on its frequency. The chain combines TRBV20-1 with TRBJ2-1; TCRdb calls TRBD2, which cannot be checked without DNA. This CDR3 contains 19 residues. Germline V gene sequence: CDR1 DFQATT, CDR2 SNEGSKA (reference sequence). CDR3 region: CSAYLGTSGGSKYYNEQFF.

The gene calls are TRBV28 and TRBJ2-7; absent DNA, TCRdb's TRBD1 call cannot be checked. The CDR3 has 14 amino acids. The germline gives CDR1 MDHEN, CDR2 SYDVKM. CDR3 sequence reads: CATRGVLNSYEQYF.

The J gene is TRBJ2-1, the V gene TRBV29-1; lacking DNA, the TRBD1 call made by TCRdb goes unchecked. CDR1 is SQVTM, CDR2 ANQGSEA, per germline. The CDR3 contains 13 residues. The CDR3 reads CSGRDSLYNEQFF.

The chain combines TRBV7-8 with TRBJ2-1; TCRdb gives TRBD1 as the D gene, but with no DNA this cannot be confirmed. Germline V gene lookup returns CDR1 SGHVS and CDR2 FQNEAQ. There are 16 residues in the CDR3. The CDR3 loop reads CASSLLQGASYNEQFF.

The rearrangement uses TRBV27 and TRBJ2-1; TCRdb picks TRBD1, but there is no DNA to check that call. The CDR3 extends over 15 amino acids. CDR1 is MNHEY and CDR2 is SMNVEV in the germline V gene (reference sequence). This CDR3 reads CASSLTPDRDYEQFF.

Considering frequency, this clonotype is medium-sized (0.01 to 0.1%). V usage is TRBV10-3 and J usage is TRBJ1-1. Germline V gives CDR1 ENHRY, CDR2 SYGVKD. There are 13 residues in the CDR3. CDR3 sequence: CAISEAGVGEAFF.

The rearrangement links TRBV29-1 to TRBJ1-2. Germline V lookup: CDR1 SQVTM, CDR2 ANQGSEA. This CDR3 has 14 residues. This CDR3 reads CSVEDSRMNDGYTF.

The chain joins TRBV5-8 to TRBJ1-2; the TCRdb D gene call, TRBD1, has no DNA to confirm it. The CDR3 extends over 15 amino acids. Per the germline V gene, CDR1 is SGHTS and CDR2 is YDEGEE. CDR3 in amino acids: CASSLRTGRSYGYTF.

The V gene is TRBV6-5, the J gene TRBJ2-2; TCRdb's D gene call, TRBD2, goes unchecked for lack of DNA. The CDR3 totals 18 residues. Germline-derived CDR1 and CDR2 are MNHEY and SVGAGI. CDR3 sequence reads: CASSYSALAGGHTGELFF.

The gene calls are TRBV20-1 and TRBJ2-1; TCRdb lists TRBD2, though no DNA is available to test this call. CDR3 length: 16 residues. CDR1 is DFQATT and CDR2 is SNEGSKA in the germline V gene (reference sequence). The CDR3 reads CSARRLAGGSYNEQFF.

This clonotype is medium-sized by frequency. The chain carries TRBV5-5 and TRBJ2-7; TCRdb selects TRBD1, and the lack of DNA leaves this call unchecked. Germline V gene sequence: CDR1 SGHKS, CDR2 YYEKEE (reference sequence). The CDR3 consists of 12 residues. CDR3 amino acids: CASSPPSYEQYF.

The V gene is TRBV19, the J gene TRBJ2-5; checking the TCRdb D call of TRBD2 is not possible without DNA. This CDR3 spans 15 amino acids. Germline lookup yields CDR1 LNHDA and CDR2 SQIVND (reference sequence). The CDR3 sequence is CASITGGPPRETQYF.

The rearrangement links TRBV29-1 to TRBJ2-1; TCRdb's assignment of TRBD2 cannot be checked, as there is no DNA. Looked up from germline, CDR1 is SQVTM and CDR2 is ANQGSEA. This CDR3 has 17 amino acids. The CDR3 sequence: CSVFDGASGSYYNEQFF.